Listed below are T cell receptor beta chains from one sample, sequenced in a study of shared clonotypes between healthy human individuals. Assay used: immunoSEQ multiplex PCR; TCRdb lists only in-frame clones, some missing. The data hold 1.5 million to 2.5 million clones, with roughly 94% observed a single time. Sequenced: naive CD8+ T cells sorted from blood. The source of these receptors is a man between 18 and 35 years old in good health. Both conserved end residues are part of each CDR3. Fields, in order: J gene, clone size, V gene, D gene, CDR3 protein, CDR3 DNA. The D gene is left open where the match is weak. Clone size is given for some rows only: seen once, a few or many times, or a class if the clone is expanded.

>TRBJ2-2|NA|TRBV29-1|NA
CSVHSVTGELFF
TGCAGCGTCCACAGCGTCACCGGGGAGCTGTTTTTT
>TRBJ2-2|NA|TRBV19|NA
CASSIPGGELFF
TGTGCCAGTAGTATTCCAGGCGGGGAGCTGTTTTTT
>TRBJ2-2|NA|TRBV4-3|NA
CASSQVVAGLDGELFF
TGCGCCAGCAGCCAAGTAGTGGCGGGGCTGGATGGGGAGCTGTTTTTT
>TRBJ2-1|NA|TRBV6-5|NA
CASGYARGNEQFF
TGTGCCAGCGGCTATGCCCGGGGGAATGAGCAGTTCTTC
>TRBJ1-1|NA|TRBV4-1|TRBD1
CASSQEYRGLAEAFF
TGCGCCAGCAGCCAAGAATACAGGGGGCTGGCTGAAGCTTTCTTT
>TRBJ1-6|NA|TRBV27|NA
CASTPLGGSPLHF
TGTGCCAGCACCCCACTAGGGGGTTCACCCCTCCACTTT
>TRBJ2-2|NA|TRBV13|NA
CASSSWTGNTGELFF
TGTGCCAGCAGCTCCTGGACGGGAAACACCGGGGAGCTGTTTTTT
>TRBJ1-1|NA|TRBV9|NA
CASSPIMNTEAFF
TGTGCCAGCAGCCCAATTATGAACACTGAAGCTTTCTTT
>TRBJ2-7|few|TRBV27|TRBD1
CASSSYRGSYEQYF
TGTGCCAGCAGTTCCTACAGGGGGTCCTACGAGCAGTACTTC
>TRBJ2-5|NA|TRBV6-4|TRBD1
CASSDSGRGPETQYF
TGTGCCAGCAGTGACTCAGGCAGGGGGCCGGAGACCCAGTACTTC
>TRBJ1-1|NA|TRBV7-9|NA
CASSLVGAGNTEAFF
TGTGCCAGCAGCTTAGTGGGCGCCGGGAACACTGAAGCTTTCTTT
>TRBJ1-1|NA|TRBV19|NA
CASSISHGGTEAFF
TGTGCCAGTAGTATATCCCATGGGGGCACTGAAGCTTTCTTT
>TRBJ2-6|NA|TRBV9|NA
CASSVSESGANVLTF
TGTGCCAGCAGCGTATCAGAATCTGGGGCCAACGTCCTGACTTTC
>TRBJ1-2|once|TRBV4-3|TRBD1
CASSQDRARIYGYTF
TGCGCCAGCAGCCAGGACAGGGCAAGGATCTATGGCTACACCTTC
>TRBJ1-1|few|TRBV7-6|NA
CASSLAGRDTEAFF
TGTGCCAGCAGCTTAGCGGGAAGGGACACTGAAGCTTTCTTT
>TRBJ2-7|NA|TRBV19|NA
CASSRGTYEQYF
TGTGCCAGTAGTCGGGGCACCTACGAGCAGTACTTC
>TRBJ2-2|NA|TRBV7-6|NA
CASSPPEGSGELFF
TGTGCCAGCAGCCCCCCCGAAGGGTCCGGGGAGCTGTTTTTT
>TRBJ2-5|NA|TRBV4-3|NA
CASSQSPGRPDQETQYF
TGCGCCAGCAGCCAAAGCCCGGGACGACCCGACCAAGAGACCCAGTACTTC
>TRBJ2-5|NA|TRBV2|TRBD1
CASSEGRQGEETQYF
TGTGCCAGCAGTGAGGGTCGGCAGGGGGAGGAGACCCAGTACTTC
>TRBJ2-3|once|TRBV5-4|TRBD2
CASSPGTTNTDTQYF
TGTGCCAGCAGTCCCGGGACTACCAACACAGATACGCAGTATTTT
>TRBJ2-3|NA|TRBV28|NA
CASSSSTGTPLITDTQYF
NA
>TRBJ2-2|NA|TRBV6-5|NA
CASSLGYTTGELFF
TGTGCCAGCAGCCTAGGGTATACGACCGGGGAGCTGTTTTTT
>TRBJ2-7|NA|TRBV21-1|NA
CASSTRDRLYEQYF
TGTGCCAGCAGCACCCGGGACAGGCTCTACGAGCAGTACTTC
>TRBJ2-1|NA|TRBV2|TRBD2
CASGGTSLDNEQFF
TGTGCCAGCGGCGGGACTAGCCTCGACAATGAGCAGTTCTTC
>TRBJ2-7|NA|TRBV2|NA
CASRDGAGRSYEQYF
TGTGCCAGCAGGGATGGGGCAGGGCGCTCCTACGAGCAGTACTTC
>TRBJ2-1|NA|TRBV5-4|NA
CASSLTILGYNEQFF
TGTGCCAGCAGCTTGACGATTTTGGGTTACAATGAGCAGTTCTTC
>TRBJ2-1|NA|TRBV6-5|NA
CASSYAGSYNEQFF
TGTGCCAGCAGTTACGCGGGGTCCTACAATGAGCAGTTCTTC
>TRBJ2-1|NA|TRBV10-3|NA
CATQEGTLYYNEQFF
TGTGCCACCCAAGAAGGGACCTTATACTACAATGAGCAGTTCTTC
>TRBJ1-2|NA|TRBV7-6|TRBD1
CASSPGTGGGIPNPKGYTF
TGTGCCAGCAGCCCAGGGACAGGAGGGGGGATTCCTAACCCTAAGGGCTACACCTTC
>TRBJ2-5|NA|TRBV9|NA
CASSVEGQFQETQYF
TGTGCCAGCAGCGTAGAGGGTCAGTTTCAAGAGACCCAGTACTTC
>TRBJ2-7|NA|TRBV30|NA
CAWSVLVTGTYEQYF
TGTGCCTGGAGTGTACTCGTGACAGGAACTTACGAGCAGTACTTC
>TRBJ1-4|NA|TRBV7-6|NA
CASSSHGGDLGEKLFF
TGTGCCAGCAGCTCACACGGGGGGGACTTAGGGGAAAAACTGTTTTTT
>TRBJ1-3|NA|TRBV9|NA
CASSVALEELSGNTIYF
TGTGCCAGCAGCGTAGCTCTGGAGGAACTCTCTGGAAACACCATATATTTT
>TRBJ2-7|NA|TRBV7-2|NA
CASSLGGQALGEQYF
TGTGCCAGCAGCTTAGGTGGGCAGGCCCTGGGAGAGCAGTACTTC
>TRBJ2-1|NA|TRBV27|TRBD2
CASSFAGGSTENEQFF
TGTGCCAGCAGTTTCGCGGGAGGGAGTACAGAGAATGAGCAGTTCTTC
>TRBJ2-7|NA|TRBV2|NA
CASSGGDRSRTPYEQYF
TGTGCCAGCAGTGGGGGTGACCGGAGTCGGACCCCCTACGAGCAGTACTTC
>TRBJ2-1|NA|TRBV29-1|TRBD2
CSVLSGTSGVNEQFF
TGCAGCGTTCTGTCGGGGACTAGCGGGGTTAATGAGCAGTTCTTC
>TRBJ2-7|NA|TRBV25-1|TRBD2
CASSGGLRGYEQYF
TGTGCCAGCAGTGGGGGACTAAGGGGCTACGAGCAGTACTTC